At least ten counts were recorded for the clone carrying this T cell receptor (beta chain). The antigen is not known. It was from around 18,000 to 910,000 sorted cells, with 10%, 30% or 50% RNA, that naive CD8 libraries came. A CD8+CD4-CCR7+CD45RA+ gate was used to sort naive CD8 T cells. TCRdb used MiXCR to reprocess the PCR reads, holding one entry per CDR3 protein. The table includes nearly 650,000 distinct CDR3 sequences, about 25% detected once. The CDR3 extends over 18 amino acids. Per germline, CDR1 MNHEY and CDR2 SMNVEV (reference sequence). J gave up 0 bases and V 5 bases, and 10 bases lay outside the gene matches. The data were obtained in a study of molecular identifiers for immune sequencing clone quantification. Broader study findings: Clones carrying above 20 RNA copies accounted for over 98% of effector molecules, under 1% in naive cells.

Sequencing was performed on naive CD8+ T cells from blood, with Jurkat cell RNA spiked in. Regarding subset: FACS-sorted CD8+CD4-CCR7+CD45RA+ naive T cells. The chain couples TRBV27 to TRBJ2-6, with 7 positions matching TRBD1. The receptor was derived from a human donor in good health. Some libraries in this study had Jurkat cell RNA spiked in. The CDR3 DNA reads as TGTGCCAGCAGTAGACAGACAGGGATACCCTCTGGGGCCAACGTCCTGACTTTC. This translates into CASSRQTGIPSGANVLTF.